The clone carrying this TCR beta chain turned up a few times. Constant-segment primers and 5'RACE yielded cDNA libraries for TCR alpha and TCR beta, each carrying sample barcodes and UMIs. TCRdb reprocessed the 5' RACE reads with MiXCR, giving one entry per CDR3 protein. The data show roughly 130,000 distinct CDR3 sequences, about 17% seen once. These data originate in a study of T-cell memory formation after mild COVID-19. V dropped 5 bases and J dropped 2; count of bases not matched to a gene: 5. CDR1 is MNHEY, CDR2 SMNVEV, per germline (reference sequence). This CDR3 contains 14 residues. The sequenced sample consisted of PBMCs or a T cell subset sorted from them (not recorded which). This clonotype was obtained from an adult woman who had mild COVID-19 (a few samples of this study predate the infection). Cell type and time point are not known. The V and J genes are TRBV27 and TRBJ2-7; 8 bases match TRBD2. Here the CDR3 reads CASSPIGGAYEQYF. For the CDR3, the DNA is TGTGCCAGCAGTCCTATCGGGGGGGCCTACGAGCAGTACTTC.